Below, 15 T cell receptor beta chains from the same sample are listed, as sequenced in a study of persistence of HIV-infected CD4 T cells. This was the immunoSEQ version 4 assay in survey mode. Assay: immunoSEQ multiplex PCR; the TCRdb copy retains only in-frame clones and omits some. The table records 15,000 to 20,000 clones, around 78% of them present only once. Lysates of CMV-infected fibroblasts at around 9.8 ug/mL stimulated these cells. Responding CD4+ T cells were sorted by upregulation of both CD40 ligand and CD69. These receptors lack a known antigen. Sequencing used CD4+ T cells sorted from PBMCs after roughly 18-hour stimulation, obtained from a patient who received antiretroviral therapy. The receptors were sampled from an adult man with HIV who was CMV-seropositive.

The V gene is TRBV2, the J gene TRBJ2-1; weak D call: TRBD1 (5 bases). Germline V gene lookup returns CDR1 SNHLY and CDR2 FYNNEI. This CDR3 comprises 15 residues. The V and J ends lost 5 bases and 8 bases respectively, with 19 bases between them. This CDR3 reads CASSPSLLRQHEQFF. As DNA, the CDR3 is TGTGCCAGCAGTCCCAGCCTCCTCCGACAGCATGAGCAGTTCTTC.

The rearrangement joins TRBV27 to TRBJ2-1; 9 bases line up with TRBD2. V lost 5 bases and J lost 10; bases outside the gene matches: 6. This CDR3 contains 13 residues. The germline CDR1 and CDR2 sequences are MNHEY and SMNVEV (reference sequence). DNA for the CDR3: TGTGCCAGCAGTCCCCGACTAGCGGCGGAGCAGTTCTTC. Its translation is CASSPRLAAEQFF.

The chain links TRBV19 to TRBJ2-2, with D perhaps matching TRBD1 (5 bases). This CDR3 spans 15 amino acids. CDR1 is LNHDA and CDR2 is SQIVND in the germline V gene (reference sequence). V was trimmed by 4 bases and J by 6 bases, leaving 15 bases between them. The CDR3, as DNA: TGTGCCAGTAGTAAGAACAGAGAAGGGGCCGGGGAGCTGTTTTTT. Protein sequence: CASSKNREGAGELFF. Looking up the rest from reference TRBV19 and TRBJ2-2 gives the full variable domain: DGGITQSPKYLFRKEGQNVTLSCEQNLNHDAMYWYRQDPGQGLRLIYYSQIVNDFQKGDIAEGYSVSREKKESFPLTVTSAQKNPTAFYLCASSKNREGAGELFFGEGSRLTVL.

The chain joins TRBV3-1 (or the pseudogene TRBV3-2) to TRBJ2-2, with D unclear. V gave up 2 bases and J gave up 2 bases, with 0 bases separating them. CDR3 size: 12 residues. Germline assignment: CDR1 LGHDT and CDR2 YNNKEL (reference sequence). In nucleotides, the CDR3 is TGTGCCAGCAGCCAAAACACCGGGGAGCTGTTTTTT. Amino acids: CASSQNTGELFF.

The CDR3 here is CASSVGTDNQPQHF. CDR3 coding DNA: TGTGCCAGCAGCGTAGGAACGGACAATCAGCCCCAGCATTTT. V and J are TRBV9 and TRBJ1-5, with D unclear. Trimming shortened V by 0 bases and J by 3 bases, and 7 bases separated the two germline ends. The V gene's germline CDR1 is SGDLS and CDR2 YYNGEE. The CDR3 loop spans 14 amino acids.

The chain joins TRBV4-2 to TRBJ2-3; TRBD1 might be the D (6 bases). The length of the CDR3 is 16 residues. The germline CDR1 and CDR2 sequences are LGHNA and YNFKEQ. Trimming cost V 0 bases and J 7 bases, with 17 bases left between them. The CDR3 loop is CASSQDLQTGENTQYF. CDR3 DNA sequence: TGTGCCAGCAGCCAAGATCTTCAGACAGGTGAGAATACGCAGTATTTT.

The chain links TRBV4-2 to TRBJ2-2; 7 bases fit TRBD1. The CDR3 runs to 17 residues. Germline V gene lookup returns CDR1 LGHNA and CDR2 YNFKEQ. V shed 2 bases, J shed 7 bases, and the junction held 13 bases outside the gene matches. CDR3 nucleotide sequence: TGTGCCAGCAGCCAATACTATACGACAGGGAAGGTCGGGGAGCTGTTTTTT. Its translation: CASSQYYTTGKVGELFF.

The chain carries TRBV5-1 and TRBJ1-6; D is unresolved. The V end lost 0 bases, the J end lost 9 bases, and 10 bases lay between the germline ends. The CDR3 length is 14 residues. Germline V gene data show CDR1 as SGHRS and CDR2 as YFSETQ. The CDR3 is CASSLVVETSPLHF. CDR3 bases: TGCGCCAGCAGCTTGGTCGTAGAGACTTCACCCCTCCACTTT.

Worth noting for this clone: The same CDR3 also results from other DNA sequences found in this sample. The CDR3 protein is CASKEGEYNSPLHF. Here the CDR3 DNA reads TGTGCCAGTAAAGAGGGAGAATATAATTCACCCCTCCACTTT. V gene TRBV19 combines with J gene TRBJ1-6, with D unclear. Germline loops: CDR1 LNHDA, CDR2 SQIVND (reference sequence). V was cut by 7 bases and J by 4 bases, with 11 bases left in between. The CDR3 has 14 amino acids.

This chain uses TRBV5-1 with TRBJ1-1, with D possibly matching TRBD1 (6 bases). The CDR3 runs to 14 residues. Between the trimmed V and J ends, which lost 6 bases and 1 base, there was a span of 13 bases. Germline CDR1 reads SGHRS; CDR2 reads YFSETQ. The CDR3 DNA follows: TGCGCCAGCACCGCCTTGGACAGGAACACTGAAGCTTTCTTT. Translated, it gives CASTALDRNTEAFF.

This chain joins TRBV10-3 and TRBJ2-1; TRBD1 matches 7 bases. Trimming took 2 bases from V and 2 from J; bases not matched to a gene: 6. CDR3 length equals 16 residues. Per the germline V gene, CDR1 is ENHRY and CDR2 is SYGVKD. CDR3 DNA: TGTGCCATCAGTGAGGTCAGGGGGACCCCCTACAATGAGCAGTTCTTC. It yields the protein CAISEVRGTPYNEQFF.

The rearrangement uses TRBV24-1 and TRBJ1-2; TRBD1 matches at 9 bases. Losses at the gene ends were 4 bases for V and 6 bases for J; bases not matched to a gene: 2. The CDR3 runs 13 residues. The germline V gene has CDR1 KGHDR and CDR2 SFDVKD. The CDR3 protein is CATSERTGDGYTF. CDR3 bases: TGTGCCACCAGTGAACGGACAGGGGATGGCTACACCTTC.

CDR3 coding DNA: TGTGCCAGCAGTTTATTACTAGCGGGGCACTCCTACGAGCAGTACTTC. Translating gives CASSLLLAGHSYEQYF. V gene TRBV27 combines with J gene TRBJ2-7; 10 positions agree with TRBD2. Germline V CDR1 and CDR2: MNHEY, SMNVEV (reference sequence). CDR3 length equals 16 residues. V shed 1 base, J shed 0 bases, and the junction held 3 bases outside the gene matches.

This chain uses TRBV6-5 with TRBJ1-1; D is perhaps TRBD1 (5 bases). Trimming took off 8 bases at V and 5 bases at J, with 12 bases between the two ends. The germline V gene has CDR1 MNHEY and CDR2 SVGAGI. There are 12 residues in the CDR3. The CDR3 loop is CASAGVTTEAFF. CDR3 sequence (DNA): TGTGCCAGCGCGGGGGTTACAACTGAAGCTTTCTTT.

Only a few counts were recorded for this clone. The chain recombines TRBV5-8 with TRBJ2-7; 7 nucleotides line up with TRBD2. V shed 3 bases, J shed 6 bases, and the junction held 6 bases outside the gene matches. This CDR3 is 13 amino acids long. Germline CDR1 and CDR2: SGHTS and YDEGEE. The CDR3 DNA sequence: TGTGCCAGCAGCTCCCCGGGGAGGGGCGAGCAGTACTTC. Its translation: CASSSPGRGEQYF.